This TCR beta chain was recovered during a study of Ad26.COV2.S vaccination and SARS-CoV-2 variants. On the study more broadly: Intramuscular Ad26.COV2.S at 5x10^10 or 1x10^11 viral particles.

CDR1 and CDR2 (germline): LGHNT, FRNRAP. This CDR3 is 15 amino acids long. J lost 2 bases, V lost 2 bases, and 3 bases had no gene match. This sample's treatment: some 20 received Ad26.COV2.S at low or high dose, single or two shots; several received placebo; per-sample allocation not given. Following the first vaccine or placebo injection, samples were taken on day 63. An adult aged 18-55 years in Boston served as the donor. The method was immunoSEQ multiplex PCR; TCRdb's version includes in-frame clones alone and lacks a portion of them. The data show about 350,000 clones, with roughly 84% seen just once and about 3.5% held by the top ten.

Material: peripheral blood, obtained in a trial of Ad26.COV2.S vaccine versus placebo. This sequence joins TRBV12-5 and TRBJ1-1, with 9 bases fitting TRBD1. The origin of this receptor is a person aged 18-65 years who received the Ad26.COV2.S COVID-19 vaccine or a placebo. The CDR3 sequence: CASGLSTGGNTEAFF. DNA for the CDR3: TGTGCTAGTGGTTTGTCGACAGGGGGAAACACTGAAGCTTTCTTT.